This paragraph covers one T cell receptor beta chain sequence. This sample is part of a study of shared clonotypes between healthy human individuals. Generated by immunoSEQ multiplex PCR, the TCRdb table keeps only in-frame clones and is missing some. The repertoire holds approximately 1.1 million clones, with around 82% as singletons. The CDR3 is made up of 11 amino acids. The V end lost 5 bases, the J end lost 8 bases, and 7 bases lay between the germline ends. Germline assignment: CDR1 MNHNY and CDR2 SVGAGI (reference sequence). The chain employs TRBV6-6 and TRBJ1-3, with unresolved D. The clonotype was recovered from a man aged 18-30 years in good health. Some clones in this sample may be carry-over from other donors' samples. Sample: memory CD4+ T cells from PBMCs. Specified subset: CD45RA-negative fraction. Here the CDR3 reads CASSGAHTIYF. DNA for the CDR3: TGTGCCAGCAGTGGCGCGCACACCATATATTTT.